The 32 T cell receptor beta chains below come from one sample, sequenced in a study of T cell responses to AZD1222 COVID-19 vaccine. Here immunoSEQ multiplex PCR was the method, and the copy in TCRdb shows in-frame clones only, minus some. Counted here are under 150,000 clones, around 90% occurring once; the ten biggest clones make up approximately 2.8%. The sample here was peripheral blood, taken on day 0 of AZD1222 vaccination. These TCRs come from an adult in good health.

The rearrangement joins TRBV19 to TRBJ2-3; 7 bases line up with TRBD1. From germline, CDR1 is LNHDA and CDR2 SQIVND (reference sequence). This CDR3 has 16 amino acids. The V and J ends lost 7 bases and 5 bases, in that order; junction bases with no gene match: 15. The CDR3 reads CASNRAGDRQGDTQYF. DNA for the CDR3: TGTGCCAGTAACCGGGCTGGAGATAGACAGGGAGATACGCAGTATTTT.

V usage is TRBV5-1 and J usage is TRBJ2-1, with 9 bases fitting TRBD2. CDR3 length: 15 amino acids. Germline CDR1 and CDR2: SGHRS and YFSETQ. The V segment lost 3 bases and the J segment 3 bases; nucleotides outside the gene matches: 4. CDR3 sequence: CASSSGTSSYNEQFF. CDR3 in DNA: TGCGCCAGCAGCTCCGGGACTAGCAGCTACAATGAGCAGTTCTTC. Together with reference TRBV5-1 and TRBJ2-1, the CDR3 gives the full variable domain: KAGVTQTPRYLIKTRGQQVTLSCSPISGHRSVSWYQQTPGQGLQFLFEYFSETQRNKGNFPGRFSGRQFSNSRSEMNVSTLELGDSALYLCASSSGTSSYNEQFFGPGTRLTVL.

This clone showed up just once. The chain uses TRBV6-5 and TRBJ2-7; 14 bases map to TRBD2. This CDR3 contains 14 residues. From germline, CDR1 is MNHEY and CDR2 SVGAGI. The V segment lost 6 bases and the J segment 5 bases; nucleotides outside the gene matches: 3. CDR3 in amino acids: CASSPTSGRDEQYF. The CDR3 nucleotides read TGTGCCAGCAGCCCGACTAGCGGGAGGGACGAGCAGTACTTC.

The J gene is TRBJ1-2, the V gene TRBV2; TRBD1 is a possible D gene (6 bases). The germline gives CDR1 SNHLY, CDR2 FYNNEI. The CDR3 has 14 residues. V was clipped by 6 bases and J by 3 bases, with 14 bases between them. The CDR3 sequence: CASREGEYDYGYTF. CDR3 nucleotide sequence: TGTGCCAGCAGGGAGGGGGAATATGACTATGGCTACACCTTC.

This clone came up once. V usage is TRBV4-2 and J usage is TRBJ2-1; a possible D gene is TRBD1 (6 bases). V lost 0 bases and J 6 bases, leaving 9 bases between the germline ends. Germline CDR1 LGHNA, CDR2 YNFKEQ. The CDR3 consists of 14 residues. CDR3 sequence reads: CASSQDRGSNEQFF. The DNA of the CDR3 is TGTGCCAGCAGCCAAGATAGGGGGAGCAATGAGCAGTTCTTC.

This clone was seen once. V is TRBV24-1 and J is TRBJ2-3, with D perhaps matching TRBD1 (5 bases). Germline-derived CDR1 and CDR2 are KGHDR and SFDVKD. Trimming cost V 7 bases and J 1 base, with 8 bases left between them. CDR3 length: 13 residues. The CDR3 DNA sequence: TGTGCCACCAGACAGGTGGGCACAGATACGCAGTATTTT. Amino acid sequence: CATRQVGTDTQYF.

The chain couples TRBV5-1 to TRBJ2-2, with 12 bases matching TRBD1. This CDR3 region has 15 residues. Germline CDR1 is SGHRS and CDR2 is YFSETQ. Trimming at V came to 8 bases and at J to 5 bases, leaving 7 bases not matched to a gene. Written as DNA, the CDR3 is TGCGCCAGTAGGGACAGGGGGCTAAGTACCGGGGAGCTGTTTTTT. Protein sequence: CASRDRGLSTGELFF.

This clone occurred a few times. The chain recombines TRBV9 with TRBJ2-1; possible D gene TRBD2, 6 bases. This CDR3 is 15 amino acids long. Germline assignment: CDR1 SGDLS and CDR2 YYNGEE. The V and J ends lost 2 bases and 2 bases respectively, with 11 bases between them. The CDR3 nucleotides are TGTGCCAGCAGCGTCCATAGCGGAACCTACAATGAGCAGTTCTTC. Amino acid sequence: CASSVHSGTYNEQFF.

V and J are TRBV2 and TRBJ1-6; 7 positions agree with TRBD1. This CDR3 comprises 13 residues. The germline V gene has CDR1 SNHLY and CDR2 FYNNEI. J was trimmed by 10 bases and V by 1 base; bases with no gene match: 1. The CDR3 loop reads CASSEGTGSPLHF. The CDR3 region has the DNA TGTGCCAGCAGTGAAGGGACAGGATCACCCCTCCACTTT.

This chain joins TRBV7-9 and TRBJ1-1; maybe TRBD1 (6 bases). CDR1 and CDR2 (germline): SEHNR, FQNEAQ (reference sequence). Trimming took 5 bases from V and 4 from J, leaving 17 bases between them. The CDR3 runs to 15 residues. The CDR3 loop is CASSETGNRGTEAFF. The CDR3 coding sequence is TGTGCCAGCAGCGAGACAGGCAATCGGGGCACTGAAGCTTTCTTT.

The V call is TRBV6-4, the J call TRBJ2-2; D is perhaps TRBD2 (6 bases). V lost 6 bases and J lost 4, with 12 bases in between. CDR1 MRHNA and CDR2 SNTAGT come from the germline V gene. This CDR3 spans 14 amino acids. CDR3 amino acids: CASRLASGTGELFF. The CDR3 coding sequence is TGTGCCAGCAGACTAGCCAGCGGCACCGGGGAGCTGTTTTTT.

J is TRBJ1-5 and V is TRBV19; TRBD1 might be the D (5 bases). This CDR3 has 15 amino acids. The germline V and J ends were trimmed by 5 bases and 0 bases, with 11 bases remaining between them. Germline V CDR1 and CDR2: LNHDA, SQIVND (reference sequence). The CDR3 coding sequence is TGTGCCAGTAGTTCAGGGCTCAATAGCAATCAGCCCCAGCATTTT. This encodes CASSSGLNSNQPQHF.

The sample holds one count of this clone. CDR3 sequence: CASSVATSVQETQYF. Written as DNA, the CDR3 is TGTGCCAGTAGTGTCGCTACTAGCGTCCAAGAGACCCAGTACTTC. The chain has TRBV19 and TRBJ2-5, with TRBD2 matching 7 bases. From germline, CDR1 is LNHDA and CDR2 SQIVND (reference sequence). V shed 5 bases and J 1 base; nucleotides not matched to a gene: 7. The CDR3 has 15 amino acids.

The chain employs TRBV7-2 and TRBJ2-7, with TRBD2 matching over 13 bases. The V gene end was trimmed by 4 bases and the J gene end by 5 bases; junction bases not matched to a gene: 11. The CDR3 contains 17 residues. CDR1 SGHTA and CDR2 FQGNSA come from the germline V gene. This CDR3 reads CASSWRPLAGGRNEQYF. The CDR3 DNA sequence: TGTGCCAGCAGCTGGCGTCCACTAGCGGGAGGGCGTAACGAGCAGTACTTC. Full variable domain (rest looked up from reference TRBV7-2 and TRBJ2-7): GAGVSQSPSNKVTEKGKDVELRCDPISGHTALYWYRQSLGQGLEFLIYFQGNSAPDKSGLPSDRFSAERTGGSVSTLTIQRTQQEDSAVYLCASSWRPLAGGRNEQYFGPGTRLTVT.

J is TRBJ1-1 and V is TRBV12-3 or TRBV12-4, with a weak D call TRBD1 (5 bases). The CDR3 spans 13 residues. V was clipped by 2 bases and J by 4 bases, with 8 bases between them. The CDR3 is CASSLSGPTEAFF. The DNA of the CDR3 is TGTGCCAGCAGTTTATCAGGGCCCACTGAAGCTTTCTTT.

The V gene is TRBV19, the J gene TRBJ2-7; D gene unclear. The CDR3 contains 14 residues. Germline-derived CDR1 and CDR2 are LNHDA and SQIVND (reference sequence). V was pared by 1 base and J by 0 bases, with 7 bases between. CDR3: CASSIAQFSYEQYF. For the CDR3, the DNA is TGTGCCAGTAGTATAGCCCAATTCTCCTACGAGCAGTACTTC.

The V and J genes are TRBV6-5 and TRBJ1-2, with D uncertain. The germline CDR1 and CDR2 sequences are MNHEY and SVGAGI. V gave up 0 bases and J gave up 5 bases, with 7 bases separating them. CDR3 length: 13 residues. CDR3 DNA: TGTGCCAGCAGTTACTCGCCAGATTATGGCTACACCTTC. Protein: CASSYSPDYGYTF.

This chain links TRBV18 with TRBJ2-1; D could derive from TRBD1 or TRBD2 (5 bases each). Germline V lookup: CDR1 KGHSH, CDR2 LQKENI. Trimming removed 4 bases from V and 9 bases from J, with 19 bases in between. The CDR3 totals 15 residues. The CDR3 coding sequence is TGTGCCAGCTCACGTCTCCGGGACCTCACCCTTGAGCAGTTCTTC. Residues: CASSRLRDLTLEQFF.

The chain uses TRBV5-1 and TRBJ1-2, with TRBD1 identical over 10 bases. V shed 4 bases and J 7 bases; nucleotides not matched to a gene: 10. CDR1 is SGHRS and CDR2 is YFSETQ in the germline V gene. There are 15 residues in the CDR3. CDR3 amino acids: CASSPVRGQGLGYTF. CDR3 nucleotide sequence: TGCGCCAGCAGCCCGGTAAGGGGACAGGGGCTTGGCTACACCTTC.

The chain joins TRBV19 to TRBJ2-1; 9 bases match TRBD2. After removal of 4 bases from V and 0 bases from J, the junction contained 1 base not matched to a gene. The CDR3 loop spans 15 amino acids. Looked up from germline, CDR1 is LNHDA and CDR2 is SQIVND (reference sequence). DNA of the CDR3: TGTGCCAGTAGTACGACTAGCGGCTCCTACAATGAGCAGTTCTTC. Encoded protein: CASSTTSGSYNEQFF.

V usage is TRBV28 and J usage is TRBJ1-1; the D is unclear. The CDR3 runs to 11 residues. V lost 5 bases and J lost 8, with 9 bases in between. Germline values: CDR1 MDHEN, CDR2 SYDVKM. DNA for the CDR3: TGTGCCAGCAGTCGGAATCAGGAAGCTTTCTTT. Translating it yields CASSRNQEAFF.

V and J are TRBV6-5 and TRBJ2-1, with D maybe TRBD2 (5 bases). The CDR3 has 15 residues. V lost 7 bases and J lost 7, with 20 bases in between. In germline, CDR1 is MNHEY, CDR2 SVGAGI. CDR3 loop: CASKAQQPRENEQFF. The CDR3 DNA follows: TGTGCCAGCAAGGCGCAGCAACCACGGGAAAATGAGCAGTTCTTC.

The CDR3 reads CASSPAGNTEAFF. In DNA form, the CDR3 reads TGTGCCAGCAGTCCCGCCGGGAACACTGAAGCTTTCTTT. The chain couples TRBV27 to TRBJ1-1, with D hard to call. The CDR3 loop spans 13 amino acids. Germline CDR1 reads MNHEY; CDR2 reads SMNVEV (reference sequence). V gave up 5 bases and J gave up 1 base, with 8 bases separating them.

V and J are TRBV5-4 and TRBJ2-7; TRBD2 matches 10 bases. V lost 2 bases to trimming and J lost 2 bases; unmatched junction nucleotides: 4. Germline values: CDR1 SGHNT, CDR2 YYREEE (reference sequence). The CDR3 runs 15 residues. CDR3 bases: TGTGCCAGCAGCTTCGGACTAGCGGAAACCTACGAGCAGTACTTC. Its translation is CASSFGLAETYEQYF.

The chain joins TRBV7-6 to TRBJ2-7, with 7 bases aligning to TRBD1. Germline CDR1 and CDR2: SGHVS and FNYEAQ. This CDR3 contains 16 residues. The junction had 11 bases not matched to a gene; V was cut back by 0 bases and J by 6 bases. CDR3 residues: CASSLARPQGVGEQYF. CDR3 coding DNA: TGTGCCAGCAGCTTAGCGCGTCCCCAGGGGGTGGGCGAGCAGTACTTC.

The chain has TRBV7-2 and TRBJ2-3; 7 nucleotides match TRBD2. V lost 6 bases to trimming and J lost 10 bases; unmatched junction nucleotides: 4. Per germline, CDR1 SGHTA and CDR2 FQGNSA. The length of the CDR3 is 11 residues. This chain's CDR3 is CASSPGLAQYF. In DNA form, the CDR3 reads TGTGCCAGCAGTCCCGGACTAGCGCAGTATTTT.

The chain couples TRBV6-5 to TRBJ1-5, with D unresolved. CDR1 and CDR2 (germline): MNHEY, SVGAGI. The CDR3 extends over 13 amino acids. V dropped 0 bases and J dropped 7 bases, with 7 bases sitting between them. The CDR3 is CASSYSITQPQHF. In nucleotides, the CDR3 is TGTGCCAGCAGTTACTCCATTACGCAGCCCCAGCATTTT.

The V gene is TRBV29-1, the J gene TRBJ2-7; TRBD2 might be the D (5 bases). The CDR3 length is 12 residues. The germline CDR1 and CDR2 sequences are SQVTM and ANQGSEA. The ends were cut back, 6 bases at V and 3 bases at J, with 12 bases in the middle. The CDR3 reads CSVWTGNYEQYF. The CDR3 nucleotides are TGCAGCGTGTGGACGGGAAACTACGAGCAGTACTTC.

Written as DNA, the CDR3 is TGCAGCGTTCTCGTCTCCCCCGGGAAAGCTTTCTTT. The encoded protein is CSVLVSPGKAFF. V and J are TRBV29-1 and TRBJ1-1; D unclear. Germline V gene lookup returns CDR1 SQVTM and CDR2 ANQGSEA. Deletions cut 5 bases from V and 9 bases from J, with 16 bases between. CDR3 length equals 12 residues.

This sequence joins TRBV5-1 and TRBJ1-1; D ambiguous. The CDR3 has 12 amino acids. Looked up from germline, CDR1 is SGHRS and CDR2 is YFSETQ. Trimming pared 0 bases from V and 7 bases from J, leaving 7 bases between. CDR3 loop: CASSLVANEAFF. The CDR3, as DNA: TGCGCCAGCAGCTTGGTGGCTAATGAAGCTTTCTTT.

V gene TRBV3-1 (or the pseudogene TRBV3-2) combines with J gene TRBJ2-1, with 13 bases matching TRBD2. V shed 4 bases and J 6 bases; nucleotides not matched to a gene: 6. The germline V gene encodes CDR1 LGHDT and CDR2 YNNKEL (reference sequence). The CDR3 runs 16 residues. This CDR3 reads CASSPQLAGGPNEQFF. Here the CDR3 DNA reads TGTGCCAGCAGCCCTCAACTAGCGGGAGGGCCCAATGAGCAGTTCTTC.

The CDR3, as DNA: TGCGCCAGCAGCCGTTCGGGAGGGTGGGAGCAGCCCCAGCATTTT. Translation: CASSRSGGWEQPQHF. The rearrangement uses TRBV5-1 and TRBJ1-5, with unresolved D. Deletions cut 4 bases from V and 7 bases from J, with 18 bases between. This CDR3 is built from 15 residues. The V gene's germline CDR1 is SGHRS and CDR2 YFSETQ.